These 15 T cell receptor beta chains originate from one sample sequenced in a study of T-cell memory formation after mild COVID-19. TCRdb processed the 5' RACE reads anew with MiXCR; each CDR3 protein has one entry. The sample consists of around 410,000 distinct CDR3 sequences, about a quarter of them appearing once. The sequencing sample was made of PBMCs or a T cell subset sorted from them (not recorded which). The receptor set was obtained from an adult woman who had mild COVID-19 (a few samples of this study predate the infection). Cell type and time point are not known.

The rearrangement uses TRBV27 and TRBJ2-5; 8 bases align to TRBD1. Germline V gene lookup returns CDR1 MNHEY and CDR2 SMNVEV (reference sequence). V trimming: 6 bases; J trimming: 5 bases; junction bases outside the gene matches: 17. This CDR3 contains 17 residues. CDR3 protein: CASSPSLGRGPSETQYF. The CDR3, as DNA: TGTGCCAGCAGCCCGTCCTTGGGCAGGGGGCCCTCGGAGACCCAGTACTTC.

This clonotype was recorded a few times. V gene TRBV5-6 combines with J gene TRBJ2-2; 12 bases align to TRBD2. The trim removed 3 bases at V and 6 bases at J, leaving 12 bases unmatched. CDR1 is SGHDT, CDR2 YYEEEE, per germline. The CDR3 loop spans 18 amino acids. The CDR3 nucleotides read TGTGCCAGCAGCTCAGAAAAACTAGCGGGGGGTCGCCCCGGGGAGCTGTTTTTT. Translation: CASSSEKLAGGRPGELFF. Variable domain in full (rest from reference TRBV5-6 and TRBJ2-2): DAGVTQSPTHLIKTRGQQVTLRCSPKSGHDTVSWYQQALGQGPQFIFQYYEEEERQRGNFPDRFSGHQFPNYSSELNVNALLLGDSALYLCASSSEKLAGGRPGELFFGEGSRLTVL.

This clonotype was seen more than once but under ten times. This chain joins TRBV19 and TRBJ2-7; the D is unclear. This CDR3 is built from 14 residues. V was cut by 4 bases and J by 0 bases, with 10 bases left in between. CDR1 is LNHDA, CDR2 SQIVND, per germline (reference sequence). For the CDR3, the DNA is TGTGCCAGTAGTACGGAACTAAACTCCTACGAGCAGTACTTC. It specifies CASSTELNSYEQYF.

The V and J genes are TRBV12-3 or TRBV12-4 and TRBJ2-1, with TRBD2 matching over 8 bases. This CDR3 has 15 residues. V gave up 10 bases and J gave up 6 bases; unmatched junction bases: 14. The CDR3 region is CAILTRREVINEQFF. The DNA of the CDR3 is TGTGCCATCTTGACCCGGCGGGAGGTAATCAATGAGCAGTTCTTC.

This clonotype showed up just a few times. This chain uses TRBV27 with TRBJ1-2; D perhaps matches TRBD1 (6 bases). CDR1 and CDR2 from the germline V gene are MNHEY and SMNVEV (reference sequence). The length of the CDR3 is 14 residues. Deletions cut 6 bases from V and 5 bases from J, with 16 bases between. This CDR3 reads CASSPRGGRYGYTF. The CDR3 DNA is TGTGCCAGCAGCCCAAGGGGGGGGCGGTATGGCTACACCTTC.

The V and J genes are TRBV7-2 and TRBJ1-1, with 7 bases identical to TRBD1. From germline, CDR1 is SGHTA and CDR2 FQGNSA. V lost 5 bases and J lost 5; bases outside the gene matches: 5. The CDR3 runs 13 residues. CDR3 sequence: CASSQGQLTEAFF. The CDR3 nucleotides read TGTGCCAGCAGCCAGGGACAGCTTACTGAAGCTTTCTTT.

This clonotype has more than one count but fewer than ten. The rearrangement links TRBV6-2 or TRBV6-3 to TRBJ2-5, with 7 bases matching TRBD2. V lost 2 bases, J lost 4 bases, and 19 bases stayed unmatched. The CDR3 sequence is 19 residues long. Germline-derived CDR1 and CDR2 are MNHEY and SVGEGT. CDR3: CASSYSGEVLSQGGETQYF. The CDR3 region has the DNA TGTGCCAGCAGTTACAGCGGGGAGGTCCTTTCTCAGGGAGGAGAGACCCAGTACTTC.

The CDR3 sequence is CASLGQSYEQYF. CDR3 DNA sequence: TGCGCCAGCTTAGGACAGTCCTACGAGCAGTACTTC. The V gene is TRBV4-1, the J gene TRBJ2-7; a possible D gene is TRBD1 (6 bases). The ends were cut back, 8 bases at V and 1 base at J, with 9 bases in the middle. This CDR3 spans 12 amino acids. Germline lookup yields CDR1 MGHRA and CDR2 YSYEKL.

V is TRBV9 and J is TRBJ1-1, with 10 bases fitting TRBD1. The germline V gene has CDR1 SGDLS and CDR2 YYNGEE. This CDR3 is built from 14 residues. V was clipped by 4 bases and J by 5 bases; unmatched bases: 5. This CDR3 is CASSTRQGATEAFF. The DNA of the CDR3 is TGTGCCAGCAGCACTAGACAGGGGGCTACTGAAGCTTTCTTT.

The chain has TRBV20-1 and TRBJ1-2; D unresolved. V was clipped by 4 bases and J by 1 base, with 4 bases between them. The CDR3 has 11 residues. Germline loops: CDR1 DFQATT, CDR2 SNEGSKA (reference sequence). The CDR3, as DNA: TGCAGTGCTATCGTTAACTATGGCTACACCTTC. Amino acid sequence: CSAIVNYGYTF.

This clonotype showed up just a few times. This chain joins TRBV29-1 and TRBJ1-1; D possibly corresponds to TRBD1 (6 bases). V lost 7 bases, J lost 1 base, and 7 bases lay in between. This CDR3 is built from 11 residues. Germline V gives CDR1 SQVTM, CDR2 ANQGSEA. The CDR3 is CSAGQNTEAFF. Written as DNA, the CDR3 is TGCAGCGCGGGACAGAACACTGAAGCTTTCTTT.

V and J are TRBV20-1 and TRBJ2-7; D call uncertain. CDR1 and CDR2 from the germline V gene are DFQATT and SNEGSKA (reference sequence). This CDR3 contains 14 residues. V gave up 0 bases and J gave up 2 bases, with 11 bases separating them. This CDR3 is CSARDWKKTYEQYF. The CDR3, as DNA: TGCAGTGCTAGAGACTGGAAGAAGACCTACGAGCAGTACTTC.

This clonotype was picked up a small number of times. This chain uses TRBV5-1 with TRBJ2-5, with a tentative D call TRBD2 (5 bases). The CDR3 is 16 amino acids. In germline, CDR1 is SGHRS, CDR2 YFSETQ. The V and J ends lost 0 bases and 1 base respectively, with 13 bases between them. Here the CDR3 reads CASSLGISESQETQYF. The DNA of the CDR3 is TGCGCCAGCAGCTTGGGTATTAGCGAGAGCCAAGAGACCCAGTACTTC.

This chain joins TRBV2 and TRBJ1-2, with D perhaps matching TRBD1 (6 bases). Germline CDR1 reads SNHLY; CDR2 reads FYNNEI. With 8 bases removed from V and 1 base from J, the gap between germline ends came to 14 bases. This CDR3 has 14 amino acids. The CDR3 nucleotides are TGTGCCAGCTCCAAGGGGGGACTTAACTATGGCTACACCTTC. It encodes CASSKGGLNYGYTF.

In its sample, this clonotype was seen a few times. This chain links TRBV12-3 or TRBV12-4 with TRBJ2-1; D possibly uses TRBD1 or TRBD2 (6 bases each). The CDR3 has 14 amino acids. V shed 8 bases and J shed 5 bases, with 16 bases lying between them. DNA of the CDR3: TGTGCCAGCGGAATGGGGGGCGGGCACAATGAGCAGTTCTTC. As protein: CASGMGGGHNEQFF.